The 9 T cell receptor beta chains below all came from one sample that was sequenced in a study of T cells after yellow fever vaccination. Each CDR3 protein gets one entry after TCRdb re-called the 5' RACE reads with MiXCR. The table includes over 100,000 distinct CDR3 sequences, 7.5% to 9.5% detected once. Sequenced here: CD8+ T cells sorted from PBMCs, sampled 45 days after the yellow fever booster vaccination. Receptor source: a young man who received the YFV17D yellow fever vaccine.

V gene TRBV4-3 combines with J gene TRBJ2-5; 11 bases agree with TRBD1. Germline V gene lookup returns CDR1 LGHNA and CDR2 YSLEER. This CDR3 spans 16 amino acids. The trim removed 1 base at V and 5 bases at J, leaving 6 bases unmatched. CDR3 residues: CASSQGYGTGGETQYF. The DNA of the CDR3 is TGCGCCAGCAGCCAAGGTTACGGGACAGGGGGGGAGACCCAGTACTTC.

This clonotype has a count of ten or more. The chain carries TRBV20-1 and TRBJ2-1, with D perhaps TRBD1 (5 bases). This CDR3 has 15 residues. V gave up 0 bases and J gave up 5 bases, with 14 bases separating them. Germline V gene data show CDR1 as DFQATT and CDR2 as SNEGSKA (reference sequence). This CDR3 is CSARDTGHKHNEQFF. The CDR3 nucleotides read TGCAGTGCTAGAGATACAGGACATAAGCACAATGAGCAGTTCTTC.

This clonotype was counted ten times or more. The CDR3 nucleotides read TGTGCCAGCAGCTTAGTTTATGGTGAGGGGGCCTACGAGCAGTACTTC. Its translation is CASSLVYGEGAYEQYF. The chain carries TRBV7-6 and TRBJ2-7, with D tentatively TRBD1 (6 bases). CDR1 and CDR2 (germline): SGHVS, FNYEAQ. V was clipped by 1 base and J by 2 bases, with 15 bases between them. The CDR3 has 16 residues.

The CDR3: CASSLSGAGSEAFF. In nucleotides, the CDR3 is TGTGCCAGCAGTTTATCGGGGGCGGGTTCTGAAGCTTTCTTT. J is TRBJ1-1 and V is TRBV27, with D possibly TRBD1 on 6 matching bases. V lost 0 bases and J 6 bases, leaving 11 bases between the germline ends. From germline, CDR1 is MNHEY and CDR2 SMNVEV (reference sequence). This CDR3 is 14 amino acids long.

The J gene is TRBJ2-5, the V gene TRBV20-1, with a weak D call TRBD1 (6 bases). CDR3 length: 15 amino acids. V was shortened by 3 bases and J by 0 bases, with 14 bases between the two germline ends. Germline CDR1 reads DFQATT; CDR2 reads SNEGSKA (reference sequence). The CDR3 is CSASGGGRYQETQYF. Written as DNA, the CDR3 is TGCAGTGCTAGTGGGGGCGGGCGGTACCAAGAGACCCAGTACTTC.

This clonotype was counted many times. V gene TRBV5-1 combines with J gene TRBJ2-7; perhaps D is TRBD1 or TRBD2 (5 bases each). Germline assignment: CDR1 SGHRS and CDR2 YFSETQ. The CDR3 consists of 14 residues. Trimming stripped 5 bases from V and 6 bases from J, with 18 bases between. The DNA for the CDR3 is TGCGCCAGCAGACCGGCAGGGTCGGCGGGCGAGCAGTACTTC. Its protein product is CASRPAGSAGEQYF. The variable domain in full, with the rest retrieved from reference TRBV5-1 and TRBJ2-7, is KAGVTQTPRYLIKTRGQQVTLSCSPISGHRSVSWYQQTPGQGLQFLFEYFSETQRNKGNFPGRFSGRQFSNSRSEMNVSTLELGDSALYLCASRPAGSAGEQYFGPGTRLTVT.

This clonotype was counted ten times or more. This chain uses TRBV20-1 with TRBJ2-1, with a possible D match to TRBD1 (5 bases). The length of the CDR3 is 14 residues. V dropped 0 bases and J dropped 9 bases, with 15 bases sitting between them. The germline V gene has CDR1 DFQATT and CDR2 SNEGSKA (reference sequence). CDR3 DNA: TGCAGTGCTAGAGATGGGCAGGGCCGGGTTGAGCAGTTCTTC. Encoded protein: CSARDGQGRVEQFF.

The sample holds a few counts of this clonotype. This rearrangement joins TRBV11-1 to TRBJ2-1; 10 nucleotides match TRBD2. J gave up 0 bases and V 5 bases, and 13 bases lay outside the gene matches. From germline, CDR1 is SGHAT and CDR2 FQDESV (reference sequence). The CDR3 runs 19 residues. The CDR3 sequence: CASSDGGLATRSSYNEQFF. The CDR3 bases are TGTGCCAGCAGCGATGGGGGACTAGCGACAAGGAGCTCCTACAATGAGCAGTTCTTC.

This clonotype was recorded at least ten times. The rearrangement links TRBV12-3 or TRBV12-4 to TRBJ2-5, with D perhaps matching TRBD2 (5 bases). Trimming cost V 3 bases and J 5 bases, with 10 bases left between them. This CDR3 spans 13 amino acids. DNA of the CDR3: TGTGCCAGCAGTTTCCGGGATCTGGAGACCCAGTACTTC. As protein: CASSFRDLETQYF.